This record covers a single TCR beta chain. V lost 4 bases and J 6 bases, leaving 17 bases between the germline ends. The CDR3 is 15 amino acids. Looked up from germline, CDR1 is SGHTA and CDR2 is FQGNSA. This sample is drawn from a study of control samples from healthy donors and cancer patients. Clones were sequenced by immunoSEQ multiplex PCR, and TCRdb holds only the in-frame ones, with some missing. This sample has 200,000 to 250,000 clones, with around 94% found just once. The clonotype was recovered from a man aged 50 or older in good health. Source material: blood. The gene calls are TRBV7-2 and TRBJ2-3; D remains unclear. CDR3 amino acids: CASSSGPVSTDTQYF. The CDR3 nucleotides are TGTGCCAGCAGCTCAGGACCTGTTTCCACGGATACGCAGTATTTT.